These 15 T cell receptor beta chains share one sample of origin, sequenced in a study of brain T cells in children with intractable seizures. Sequencing was performed with immunoSEQ multiplex PCR; in TCRdb, only in-frame clones are kept and a portion is missing. The sample lists 75,000 to 80,000 clones, roughly 91% occurring once. The sample in question was peripheral blood, obtained at surgery. Every receptor here comes from a boy under two years old with tuberous sclerosis and intractable seizures.

V gene TRBV4-1 combines with J gene TRBJ2-3; D remains ambiguous. Trimming took off 1 base at V and 4 bases at J, with 12 bases between the two ends. CDR3 size: 15 residues. Germline values: CDR1 MGHRA, CDR2 YSYEKL. In DNA, the CDR3 is TGCGCCAGCAGCCAAGTGGCGACGACCCCAGATACGCAGTATTTT. Translating gives CASSQVATTPDTQYF.

The rearrangement links TRBV5-1 to TRBJ1-2; tentatively, D is TRBD1 (6 bases). Trimming stripped 7 bases from V and 5 bases from J, with 27 bases between. Germline V gene data show CDR1 as SGHRS and CDR2 as YFSETQ. The CDR3 covers 17 residues. The CDR3 nucleotides are TGCGCCAGCGCCAAATTTGGGACACCCCCCCAGGGGTATGGCTACACCTTC. Amino acid sequence: CASAKFGTPPQGYGYTF.

As concerns this clone: The same CDR3 also results from other DNA sequences found in this sample. The J gene is TRBJ1-2, the V gene TRBV9; D is unclear. The CDR3 is made up of 12 amino acids. Trimming left V 0 bases short and J 4 bases short, with 4 bases between. CDR1 is SGDLS, CDR2 YYNGEE, per germline. CDR3 sequence (DNA): TGTGCCAGCAGCGTAGGGGGCTATGGCTACACCTTC. It is translated as CASSVGGYGYTF.

The chain is built from TRBV27 and TRBJ2-1; 8 bases are a match to TRBD2. Trimming took 8 bases from V and 0 from J; bases not matched to a gene: 18. CDR1 is MNHEY, CDR2 SMNVEV, per germline (reference sequence). The CDR3 loop spans 19 amino acids. CDR3 sequence reads: CASSTAALAGYPSYNEQFF. The CDR3, as DNA: TGTGCCAGCTCCACCGCCGCGCTAGCGGGTTACCCCTCCTACAATGAGCAGTTCTTC.

This rearrangement joins TRBV7-3 to TRBJ2-3; D remains unclear. Germline V gene data show CDR1 as SGHTA and CDR2 as FQGTGA. The CDR3 extends over 17 amino acids. V was trimmed by 2 bases and J by 0 bases, leaving 15 bases between them. The CDR3 coding sequence is TGTGCCAGCAGCTTACAAGGCTTACTTTCTAGCACAGATACGCAGTATTTT. Amino acid sequence: CASSLQGLLSSTDTQYF.

This chain uses TRBV7-9 with TRBJ2-5; D is unclear. The CDR3 sequence is 15 residues long. The germline gives CDR1 SEHNR, CDR2 FQNEAQ (reference sequence). Trimming removed 4 bases from V and 1 base from J, with 13 bases in between. The CDR3 DNA reads TGTGCCAGCAGCTCTGTCAGGAAATTCCAAGAGACCCAGTACTTC. The encoded protein is CASSSVRKFQETQYF.

V and J are TRBV6-5 and TRBJ2-2, with D tentatively TRBD2 (7 bases). Germline assignment: CDR1 MNHEY and CDR2 SVGAGI. Between the trimmed V and J ends, which lost 10 bases and 1 base, there was a span of 10 bases. The CDR3 extends over 13 amino acids. The CDR3 DNA sequence: TGTGCCACCGGGGGGCGGAACACCGGGGAGCTGTTTTTT. It specifies CATGGRNTGELFF.

This clone has only a few counts. CDR3 sequence (DNA): TGTGCCAGCAGCTTGGCGGTGGCACCTGGAAACACCATATATTTT. It encodes CASSLAVAPGNTIYF. The chain couples TRBV5-5 to TRBJ1-3; D is unresolved. The CDR3 loop spans 15 amino acids. The V end was cut by 0 bases, the J end by 2 bases, with 9 bases between. Germline V gene data show CDR1 as SGHKS and CDR2 as YYEKEE (reference sequence).

This chain joins TRBV6-5 and TRBJ1-1, with D possibly being TRBD1 (5 bases). Between the trimmed V and J ends, which lost 6 bases and 5 bases, there was a span of 7 bases. From germline, CDR1 is MNHEY and CDR2 SVGAGI. The CDR3 has 11 residues. CDR3 bases: TGTGCCAGCAGCCGGGGGACTGAAGCTTTCTTT. The encoded protein is CASSRGTEAFF.

The rearrangement joins TRBV27 to TRBJ2-3; D may be TRBD1 or TRBD2 (6 bases each). The V end lost 3 bases, the J end lost 7 bases, and 11 bases lay between the germline ends. The CDR3 loop spans 13 amino acids. CDR1 is MNHEY, CDR2 SMNVEV, per germline (reference sequence). Written as DNA, the CDR3 is TGTGCCAGCAGTTTCGGCGGGACAAATACGCAGTATTTT. Amino acid sequence: CASSFGGTNTQYF.

V and J are TRBV29-1 and TRBJ1-1; D ambiguous. The CDR3 totals 14 residues. Germline V CDR1 and CDR2: SQVTM, ANQGSEA. V was pared by 6 bases and J by 1 base, with 15 bases between. The CDR3 nucleotides read TGCAGCGTAATTTGGGAGGTCCCGAACACTGAAGCTTTCTTT. This gives the protein CSVIWEVPNTEAFF.

The genes are TRBV2 and TRBJ2-3; 8 bases are shared with TRBD2. CDR1 SNHLY and CDR2 FYNNEI come from the germline V gene. CDR3 length: 15 residues. The junction had 7 bases not matched to a gene; V was cut back by 8 bases and J by 0 bases. CDR3: CASGRLARSTDTQYF. In DNA, the CDR3 is TGTGCCAGCGGCAGACTAGCGAGGAGCACAGATACGCAGTATTTT.

As regards this clone: Sequence at one end of the junction differs from germline and may be a read error. J is TRBJ2-1 and V is TRBV7-7, with 8 bases aligning to TRBD2. CDR1 SSHAT and CDR2 FNYEAQ come from the germline V gene (reference sequence). The CDR3 totals 14 residues. The CDR3 DNA reads TGTGCTAGCAGCTTGGGGACTAGTCCCTATGAGCAGTTCTTC. This codes for CASSLGTSPYEQFF. Full variable domain (outside the CDR3, taken from reference TRBV7-7 and TRBJ2-1): GAGVSQSPRYKVTKRGQDVTLRCDPISSHATLYWYQQALGQGPEFLTYFNYEAQPDKSGLPSDRFSAERPEGSISTLTIQRTEQRDSAMYRCASSLGTSPYEQFFGPGTRLTVL.

The rearrangement joins TRBV4-1 to TRBJ2-7; 7 bases align to TRBD1. Losses at the gene ends were 3 bases for V and 2 bases for J; bases not matched to a gene: 10. The CDR3 length is 16 residues. Germline CDR1 and CDR2: MGHRA and YSYEKL. The CDR3 spells CASSQLVTGKTYEQYF. The CDR3 DNA reads as TGCGCCAGCAGCCAGTTGGTGACAGGGAAAACCTACGAGCAGTACTTC.

This rearrangement joins TRBV19 to TRBJ1-2; no definite D call. V lost 4 bases and J 5 bases, leaving 17 bases between the germline ends. The CDR3 is made up of 15 amino acids. CDR1 LNHDA and CDR2 SQIVND come from the germline V gene (reference sequence). CDR3 loop: CASSRGRPDSYGYTF. The CDR3 DNA follows: TGTGCCAGTAGTAGAGGTCGACCAGACTCTTATGGCTACACCTTC.